A single sample is the source of the 28 T cell receptor beta chains below, sequenced in a study of immune evolution from preneoplasia to lung adenocarcinoma. Libraries were prepared by immunoSEQ multiplex PCR; TCRdb keeps only in-frame clonotypes and omits some of them. This sample carries under 3,500 clones, 45% to 55% of them seen once, and the ten largest clones take about a quarter. Sequencing was performed on FFPE normal lung tissue adjacent to the tumor. The receptors were sampled from a person between 45 and 65 years old with lung adenocarcinoma.

In its sample, this clone was seen a few times. V gene TRBV19 combines with J gene TRBJ2-5, with TRBD1 identical over 9 bases. CDR3 length: 18 amino acids. J was trimmed by 2 bases and V by 4 bases; bases with no gene match: 14. Per germline, CDR1 LNHDA and CDR2 SQIVND (reference sequence). CDR3 bases: TGTGCCAGTAGTACGCCGCCCGGCCACAGGGGGCTACAAGAGACCCAGTACTTC. It is translated as CASSTPPGHRGLQETQYF.

The chain uses TRBV30 and TRBJ1-6; D not certain. CDR1 is GTSNPN, CDR2 SVGIG, per germline (reference sequence). The CDR3 totals 15 residues. Trimming removed 1 base at V and 3 bases at J, with 10 bases between. The CDR3 spells CAWSGLTRYNSPLHF. CDR3 in DNA: TGTGCCTGGAGTGGCCTGACCCGCTATAATTCACCCCTCCACTTT.

J is TRBJ2-7 and V is TRBV23-1; 10 nucleotides line up with TRBD1. TRBV23-1 is recorded as an ORF, its role being uncertain. The length of the CDR3 is 16 residues. The ends lost 0 bases at V and 0 bases at J; junction bases unmatched: 2. The CDR3 DNA sequence: TGCGCCAGCAGTCAATCGGGGGACAGGGGCTCCTACGAGCAGTACTTC. Encoded protein: CASSQSGDRGSYEQYF.

The chain joins TRBV20-1 to TRBJ1-2; D remains unclear. The CDR3 loop spans 11 amino acids. Deletions cut 4 bases from V and 6 bases from J, with 9 bases between. Germline CDR1 reads DFQATT; CDR2 reads SNEGSKA (reference sequence). The CDR3 sequence is CSAKVGNGYTF. The DNA of the CDR3 is TGCAGTGCTAAAGTGGGAAATGGCTACACCTTC.

The V call is TRBV6-4, the J call TRBJ1-1, with TRBD1 as a possible D gene (5 bases). Deletions cut 5 bases from V and 5 bases from J, with 12 bases between. The CDR3 covers 13 residues. CDR1 and CDR2 (germline): MRHNA, SNTAGT. The CDR3 sequence is CASSLSQVTEAFF. The DNA of the CDR3 is TGTGCCAGCAGTTTATCACAGGTGACTGAAGCTTTCTTT.

In this sample, this clone turned up a few times. V usage is TRBV5-1 and J usage is TRBJ1-1; tentatively, D is TRBD1 (6 bases). CDR1 is SGHRS, CDR2 YFSETQ, per germline. The CDR3 is 17 residues long. V gave up 7 bases and J gave up 0 bases, with 22 bases separating them. The CDR3 DNA reads as TGCGCCAGCGCCATCTCGGGGGGCCGAAGCATGAACACTGAAGCTTTCTTT. Amino acids: CASAISGGRSMNTEAFF.

The chain joins TRBV7-3 to TRBJ2-1; TRBD1 aligns across 10 bases. This CDR3 region has 13 residues. With 5 bases clipped from V and 6 bases from J, the junction kept 1 base outside the gene matches. Germline assignment: CDR1 SGHTA and CDR2 FQGTGA. CDR3 protein: CASSRDRGNEQFF. In DNA form, the CDR3 reads TGTGCCAGCAGCAGGGACAGGGGCAATGAGCAGTTCTTC.

The chain recombines TRBV11-3 with TRBJ2-1, with TRBD2 identical over 10 bases. Germline V gene lookup returns CDR1 SGHNT and CDR2 YENEEA. The CDR3 runs to 16 residues. Trimming removed 4 bases from V and 5 bases from J; junction bases left unmatched: 8. CDR3: CASSSPSGRSNNEQFF. The CDR3 DNA sequence: TGTGCCAGCAGCTCCCCTAGCGGGAGATCTAACAATGAGCAGTTCTTC.

The chain employs TRBV7-3 and TRBJ2-1; a weak D match, TRBD2 (5 bases). The CDR3 is 16 residues long. Trimming stripped 0 bases from V and 7 bases from J, with 16 bases between. Germline CDR1 and CDR2: SGHTA and FQGTGA. CDR3 in amino acids: CASSLTGFGETNEQFF. The CDR3, as DNA: TGTGCCAGCAGCTTAACGGGGTTCGGGGAGACGAATGAGCAGTTCTTC.

V is TRBV2 and J is TRBJ1-2; TRBD1 matches at 7 bases. The J segment lost 4 bases and the V segment lost 1 base, leaving 3 bases of the junction unmatched. This CDR3 has 14 amino acids. From germline, CDR1 is SNHLY and CDR2 FYNNEI. The CDR3 region has the DNA TGTGCCAGCAGTGAAGAGGGGGCCGGCTATGGCTACACCTTC. This codes for CASSEEGAGYGYTF.

The chain employs TRBV5-8 and TRBJ1-2, with 9 bases identical to TRBD1. With V trimmed by 3 bases and J by 3 bases, 3 bases remained unmatched. Germline-derived CDR1 and CDR2 are SGHTS and YDEGEE. The CDR3 extends over 14 amino acids. CDR3 bases: TGTGCCAGCAGCTGGGACAGGGATGACTATGGCTACACCTTC. Translation gives CASSWDRDDYGYTF.

This clone ranks as medium-sized. The rearrangement links TRBV2 to TRBJ1-1; no clear D. The CDR3 runs to 13 residues. The V end was cut by 6 bases, the J end by 1 base, with 9 bases between. From germline, CDR1 is SNHLY and CDR2 FYNNEI. CDR3 in DNA: TGTGCCAGCAGCGCTGACTGGAACACTGAAGCTTTCTTT. Amino acids: CASSADWNTEAFF.

In its sample, this clone was seen a few times. As DNA, the CDR3 is TGTGCCAGCAGTCCGCAGGGGAGAAGGCAGTACTTC. It is translated as CASSPQGRRQYF. The chain couples TRBV6-5 to TRBJ2-4; D possibly corresponds to TRBD1 (6 bases). Trimming pared 5 bases from V and 13 bases from J, leaving 15 bases between. The CDR3 runs 12 residues. Per germline, CDR1 MNHEY and CDR2 SVGAGI.

This clone ranks as large. The chain employs TRBV30 and TRBJ2-4; D could derive from TRBD1 or TRBD2 (5 bases each). V lost 1 base to trimming and J lost 4 bases, with 14 bases between them. The CDR3 spans 15 residues. Germline values: CDR1 GTSNPN, CDR2 SVGIG (reference sequence). Here the CDR3 reads CAWSDPGTDKNIQYF. CDR3 nucleotides: TGTGCCTGGAGTGACCCCGGGACGGATAAAAACATTCAGTACTTC. Full variable domain (remainder filled in from reference TRBV30 and TRBJ2-4): SQTIHQWPATLVQPVGSPLSLECTVEGTSNPNLYWYRQAAGRGLQLLFYSVGIGQISSEVPQNLSASRPQDRQFILSSKKLLLSDSGFYLCAWSDPGTDKNIQYFGAGTRLSVL.

The chain couples TRBV12-5 to TRBJ1-1, with 7 bases matching TRBD1. CDR1 and CDR2 (germline): LGHNT, FRNRAP. This CDR3 is built from 12 residues. The trim removed 1 base at V and 11 bases at J, leaving 4 bases unmatched. The CDR3 protein is CASGLGQGDAFF. CDR3 DNA sequence: TGTGCTAGTGGTTTGGGACAGGGCGACGCTTTCTTT.

A single count supports this clone. The V call is TRBV30, the J call TRBJ2-7, with D tentatively TRBD1 (5 bases). The CDR3 runs to 14 residues. The germline V gene encodes CDR1 GTSNPN and CDR2 SVGIG (reference sequence). The V and J ends lost 2 bases and 6 bases respectively, with 17 bases between them. Here the CDR3 DNA reads TGTGCCTGGAGTTTAACTCAGGGCATGGCCGAGCAGTACTTC. Protein sequence: CAWSLTQGMAEQYF.

DNA for the CDR3: TGTGCCTGGAGAGAACCTACAGGGTTTAGGAACACTGAAGCTTTCTTT. This codes for CAWREPTGFRNTEAFF. V and J are TRBV30 and TRBJ1-1; perhaps TRBD1 as D (6 bases). V was cut by 3 bases and J by 1 base, with 18 bases left in between. Germline V gene sequence: CDR1 GTSNPN, CDR2 SVGIG (reference sequence). The CDR3 totals 16 residues. Supplemented by reference TRBV30 and TRBJ1-1, the full variable domain reads SQTIHQWPATLVQPVGSPLSLECTVEGTSNPNLYWYRQAAGRGLQLLFYSVGIGQISSEVPQNLSASRPQDRQFILSSKKLLLSDSGFYLCAWREPTGFRNTEAFFGQGTRLTVV.

V usage is TRBV6-1 and J usage is TRBJ2-7, with unresolved D. V lost 10 bases, J lost 3 bases, and 7 bases lay in between. This CDR3 contains 10 residues. Germline V gene data show CDR1 as MNHNS and CDR2 as SASEGT. The CDR3 nucleotides read TGTGCCACTAACAACTACGAGCAGTACTTC. Translation gives CATNNYEQYF.

This rearrangement joins TRBV18 to TRBJ2-5; D is possibly TRBD1 (5 bases). Trimming left V 5 bases short and J 1 base short, with 11 bases between. Germline-derived CDR1 and CDR2 are KGHSH and LQKENI. The CDR3 covers 14 residues. In nucleotides, the CDR3 is TGTGCCAGCTCATCCCGGCAGGGCCAAGAGACCCAGTACTTC. It encodes CASSSRQGQETQYF.

V and J are TRBV28 and TRBJ1-5; a possible D gene is TRBD1 (5 bases). Trimming cost V 6 bases and J 6 bases, with 9 bases left between them. The CDR3 covers 12 residues. CDR1 MDHEN and CDR2 SYDVKM come from the germline V gene. CDR3 residues: CASRGPGQPQHF. The CDR3 DNA follows: TGTGCCAGCAGGGGGCCGGGTCAGCCCCAGCATTTT.

This clone has only a few counts. This sequence joins TRBV27 and TRBJ1-2; D not certain. Per the germline V gene, CDR1 is MNHEY and CDR2 is SMNVEV (reference sequence). The CDR3 spans 13 residues. V lost 3 bases and J 4 bases, leaving 9 bases between the germline ends. CDR3 DNA: TGTGCCAGCAGTTTTTTGGGTGGCTATGGCTACACCTTC. It translates to CASSFLGGYGYTF.

This chain connects TRBV5-1 to TRBJ1-6, with 9 positions matching TRBD1. The germline gives CDR1 SGHRS, CDR2 YFSETQ. V gave up 2 bases and J gave up 6 bases; unmatched junction bases: 6. The CDR3 has 16 residues. The CDR3 DNA follows: TGCGCCAGCAGCTTAAACCCGGGACAGGGTAATTCACCCCTCCACTTT. It is translated as CASSLNPGQGNSPLHF. The full variable domain, in which reference TRBV5-1 and TRBJ1-6 provide the parts outside the CDR3, is KAGVTQTPRYLIKTRGQQVTLSCSPISGHRSVSWYQQTPGQGLQFLFEYFSETQRNKGNFPGRFSGRQFSNSRSEMNVSTLELGDSALYLCASSLNPGQGNSPLHFGNGTRLTVT.

The chain recombines TRBV13 with TRBJ2-5; 8 nucleotides line up with TRBD2. This CDR3 comprises 13 residues. V was clipped by 5 bases and J by 1 base; unmatched bases: 0. Germline CDR1 reads PRHDT; CDR2 reads FYEKMQ (reference sequence). DNA of the CDR3: TGTGCCAGCAGCACTAGCGGCCAAGAGACCCAGTACTTC. It translates to CASSTSGQETQYF.

V gene TRBV6-4 combines with J gene TRBJ1-1, with 11 nucleotides matching TRBD1. There are 17 residues in the CDR3. V shed 2 bases, J shed 4 bases, and the junction held 9 bases outside the gene matches. In germline, CDR1 is MRHNA, CDR2 SNTAGT. The CDR3 DNA follows: TGTGCCAGCAGTGACGGACAGGGGGCGCGGGTGGCCACTGAAGCTTTCTTT. As protein: CASSDGQGARVATEAFF.

This clone turned up a few times. The chain combines TRBV5-1 with TRBJ1-5; D not resolved. This CDR3 contains 14 residues. The germline V gene encodes CDR1 SGHRS and CDR2 YFSETQ. With 4 bases removed from V and 0 bases from J, the gap between germline ends came to 8 bases. The CDR3 loop is CASSPGFSNQPQHF. The CDR3 coding sequence is TGCGCCAGCAGCCCGGGATTTAGCAATCAGCCCCAGCATTTT.

This clone was found a few times. The chain links TRBV7-6 to TRBJ1-1; possibly TRBD1 for D (5 bases). The CDR3 extends over 11 amino acids. V dropped 1 base and J dropped 10 bases, with 7 bases sitting between them. CDR1 and CDR2 (germline): SGHVS, FNYEAQ. The CDR3 DNA reads as TGTGCCAGCAGCTTAGAGGGGCGAGCTTTCTTT. The encoded protein is CASSLEGRAFF.

V is TRBV30 and J is TRBJ2-7, with 10 positions matching TRBD2. The CDR3 has 16 residues. Germline V gene data show CDR1 as GTSNPN and CDR2 as SVGIG (reference sequence). The ends lost 6 bases at V and 4 bases at J; junction bases unmatched: 15. CDR3 DNA sequence: TGTGCCTGCACCACCACGGCTAGCGGGAGTGGGTACGAGCAGTACTTC. It specifies CACTTTASGSGYEQYF.

V gene TRBV4-1 combines with J gene TRBJ1-5; no firm D call. Germline loops: CDR1 MGHRA, CDR2 YSYEKL. V was cut by 1 base and J by 9 bases, with 19 bases left in between. The CDR3 length is 16 residues. The CDR3 protein is CASSQAAEGVGGPQHF. The CDR3 DNA is TGCGCCAGCAGCCAAGCCGCTGAAGGCGTAGGTGGGCCCCAGCATTTT.